This is a list of T cell receptor beta chains from one sample in a study of glioma-infiltrating T cells. TCRdb reanalysed the multiplex PCR reads using MiXCR and keeps one entry per CDR3 protein. The sample shows roughly 350,000 distinct CDR3 sequences, around 45% of them seen only once. Sequencing was done on a sample of glioma tissue, nonneoplastic brain tissue, or PBMCs (not recorded which). All receptors come from a human donor with low-grade glioma or glioblastoma, undergoing nonglioma brain surgery, or in good health (not recorded which). CDR3s include the opening cysteine and the closing phenylalanine or tryptophan. D genes are given only for firm matches. Size tells how often a clone was seen (once, few, many) or the class of an expanded clone, and some rows leave it out.

J: TRBJ1-5
V: TRBV4-1
D: .
size: few
DNA: TGCGCCAGCAGCCTTCCGGGCCTCGCCGGGAATCAGCCCCAGCATTTT
CDR3: CASSLPGLAGNQPQHF

J: TRBJ1-1
V: TRBV18
D: .
size: .
DNA: TGTGCCAGCTCACTTCGGCTCGGGGCTGAAGCTTTCTTT
CDR3: CASSLRLGAEAFF

J: TRBJ2-2
V: TRBV27
D: TRBD1
size: .
DNA: TGTGCCACCAGTTCCGGACAGGGGCTAAGAGTCGGGGAGCTGTTTTTT
CDR3: CATSSGQGLRVGELFF

J: TRBJ1-5
V: TRBV19
D: .
size: .
DNA: TGTGCCAGTAGTATAGGGACCTTAGGGTATCAGCCCCAGCATTTT
CDR3: CASSIGTLGYQPQHF

J: TRBJ2-3
V: TRBV7-6
D: TRBD2
size: many
DNA: TGTGCCAGCAGCGTTAGCGGGGTTAGCACAGATACGCAGTATTTT
CDR3: CASSVSGVSTDTQYF

J: TRBJ2-7
V: TRBV27
D: .
size: many
DNA: TGTGCCAGCAGTTTAAGGGGAAGGTGGCACGAGCAGTACTTC
CDR3: CASSLRGRWHEQYF

J: TRBJ2-7
V: TRBV6-2/TRBV6-3
D: TRBD1
size: .
DNA: TGTGCCAGCAGTTACCGTACCTGGGACAGGGGAAGGTCCGAGCAGTACTTC
CDR3: CASSYRTWDRGRSEQYF

J: TRBJ1-2
V: TRBV2
D: .
size: .
DNA: TGTGCCAGCAGTGAAGCACGACAGAAGTATGGCTACACCTTC
CDR3: CASSEARQKYGYTF

J: TRBJ2-2
V: TRBV28
D: TRBD2
size: few
DNA: TGTGCCAGCAGTGACACACTCGAGGCTAGCGGGACCCCACTCACCGGGGAGCTGTTTTTT
CDR3: CASSDTLEASGTPLTGELFF

J: TRBJ1-6
V: TRBV3-1
D: .
size: .
DNA: TGTGCCAGCAGCGACTCGTCCTATTCACCCCTCCACTTT
CDR3: CASSDSSYSPLHF

J: TRBJ2-7
V: TRBV7-2
D: TRBD1
size: few
DNA: TGTGCCAGCAGCTTAGGGGGACAGGGGGCGATAGTGCAGTACTTC
CDR3: CASSLGGQGAIVQYF

J: TRBJ2-7
V: TRBV19
D: TRBD1
size: .
DNA: TGTGCCAGCAGCCCCCGGGACAGCTCCTGCGAGCAGTACTTC
CDR3: CASSPRDSSCEQYF

J: TRBJ1-2
V: TRBV24-1
D: .
size: .
DNA: TGTGCCACCAGTGATTTGGACAGGCTCTATGGCTACACCTTC
CDR3: CATSDLDRLYGYTF

J: TRBJ2-4
V: TRBV6-2/TRBV6-3
D: .
size: many
DNA: TGTGCCAGCAGTTACTCACCCGCGATTCAGTACTTC
CDR3: CASSYSPAIQYF

J: TRBJ2-7
V: TRBV4-1
D: .
size: .
DNA: TGCGCCAGCAGCCGTGACGACAGGCGCTACGAGCAGTACTTC
CDR3: CASSRDDRRYEQYF

J: TRBJ2-5
V: TRBV4-2
D: TRBD1
size: .
DNA: TGTGCCAGCAGCGCCGGGACAGGGGGAAGGGGGACCCAGTACTTC
CDR3: CASSAGTGGRGTQYF

J: TRBJ2-3
V: TRBV7-2
D: .
size: .
DNA: TGTGCCAGCAGCTTAGGGGCCCGGCCAGCTACAGATACGCAGTATTTT
CDR3: CASSLGARPATDTQYF

J: TRBJ2-3
V: TRBV18
D: .
size: few
DNA: TGTGCCAGCTCATCACAAGACTACGGTACGCAGTATTTT
CDR3: CASSSQDYGTQYF

J: TRBJ1-1
V: TRBV6-5
D: .
size: many
DNA: TGTGCCAGCAGTTACTCGATAGGCGCGAACACTGAAGCTTTCTTT
CDR3: CASSYSIGANTEAFF

J: TRBJ2-7
V: TRBV20-1
D: TRBD2
size: .
DNA: TGCAGTGCTAGAGATTCGGGCGGGAGGAGCTCCTACGAGCAGTACTTC
CDR3: CSARDSGGRSSYEQYF

J: TRBJ2-7
V: TRBV7-8
D: .
size: .
DNA: TGTGCCAGCAGCTTAGGACCGAGAAGCGACGAGCAGTACTTC
CDR3: CASSLGPRSDEQYF

J: TRBJ2-7
V: TRBV4-2
D: TRBD2
size: few
DNA: TGTGCCAGCAGCCAAGATTCAGCGGGAGGAGCCTACGAGCAGTACTTC
CDR3: CASSQDSAGGAYEQYF

J: TRBJ2-3
V: TRBV27
D: .
size: many
DNA: TGTGCCAGCACTATTCAAAGCCCGACAGGATGGTCCACAGATACGCAGTATTTT
CDR3: CASTIQSPTGWSTDTQYF

J: TRBJ2-3
V: TRBV6-2/TRBV6-3
D: .
size: .
DNA: TGTGCCAGCAGTCCCCCCACCACTAGCAGGAGAACAGATACGCAGTATTTT
CDR3: CASSPPTTSRRTDTQYF

J: TRBJ1-3
V: TRBV7-2
D: .
size: .
DNA: TGTGCCAGCAGCTTTCTTTGTCCGGGGCGCGGCGGAAACACCATATATTTT
CDR3: CASSFLCPGRGGNTIYF

J: TRBJ2-1
V: TRBV10-2
D: TRBD2
size: few
DNA: TGCGCCAGCAGTGAACTAGCGGTGGCATCCTACAATGAGCAGTTCTTC
CDR3: CASSELAVASYNEQFF

J: TRBJ2-3
V: TRBV7-2
D: TRBD2
size: .
DNA: TGTGCCAGCAGCCTTCCCGGGACTACTAGCACAGATACGCAGTATTTT
CDR3: CASSLPGTTSTDTQYF

J: TRBJ1-5
V: TRBV28
D: TRBD1
size: many
DNA: TGTGCCAGCAGTGCCCGGGACAGGATTTTACCTAGCAATCAGCCCCAGCATTTT
CDR3: CASSARDRILPSNQPQHF

J: TRBJ1-3
V: TRBV28
D: .
size: many
DNA: TGTGCCAGCAGTTTAGGCTCCAACTCTGGAAACACCATATATTTT
CDR3: CASSLGSNSGNTIYF

J: TRBJ1-6
V: TRBV6-4
D: TRBD1
size: many
DNA: TGTGCCAGCAGTGAGGGACAGGGGGCTTCACCCCTCCACTTT
CDR3: CASSEGQGASPLHF

J: TRBJ2-1
V: TRBV28
D: TRBD2
size: .
DNA: TGTGCCGGCCGGACCGGGACTAGCGGGCGGAATGAGCAGTCCTTC
CDR3: CAGRTGTSGRNEQSF

J: TRBJ2-7
V: TRBV4-3
D: TRBD1
size: once
DNA: TGCGCCAGCAGCCAAGGGGGACAGGCCTCCTACGGGCAGTACTTC
CDR3: CASSQGGQASYGQYF

J: TRBJ1-3
V: TRBV18
D: .
size: .
DNA: TGTGCCGGCTCACTCACGGAGGCTGGAAACACCATATATTTT
CDR3: CAGSLTEAGNTIYF

J: TRBJ2-5
V: TRBV6-2/TRBV6-3
D: TRBD2
size: .
DNA: TGTGCCAGCAGTCCACGACCCCGGACTAGCGGACGACAAGAGACCCAGTACTTC
CDR3: CASSPRPRTSGRQETQYF

J: TRBJ1-1
V: TRBV20-1
D: .
size: many
DNA: TGCAGTGCTACGGGTCCACAGGGTAGGGCTGAAGCTTTCTTT
CDR3: CSATGPQGRAEAFF